This TCR beta chain comes out of a study of T-cell reconstitution after alpha-beta-depleted transplantation in children (dated by TCRdb to the mid-2010s). About the study as a whole: Using TCR repertoire profiling, the study followed T-cell immune reconstitution in a quantitative way in children after TCRalphabeta/CD19-depleted allogeneic hematopoietic cell transplantation.

Comments on this clonotype: This receptor's antigen is unknown. Base-call qualities are not available, and no considerably larger clone is one nucleotide away.

The label giving this sample's treatment or condition can be read as: allogeneic hematopoietic cell transplantation with graft depleted of TCRalphabeta T cells and CD19 B cells. TCRalphabeta/CD19-depleted allogeneic hematopoietic cell grafts were given to the transplant recipients, all of whom were children. V and J are trimmed by 5 bases and 7 bases, and the gene matches miss 6 bases of the junction. From its cysteine to its phenylalanine, the CDR3 spans 14 amino acids. The DNA shown is the 42-base CDR3, in frame from base 1. The research as a whole found: About two months after transplant, the apparently early recovery of alphabetaT-cell counts reportedly depended on just several hundred clones that had expanded rapidly and came from non-depleted graft cells. The frequencies of hyperexpanded clones fell over the following months, and after one year, T-cell counts and TCRbeta diversity were mostly attributed to newly produced T cells. The high TCRbeta diversity at day 60 in some patients was ascribed to recipient T cells and intrathymic progenitors that had survived conditioning.

Libraries were built with PCR. Instrument used: Illumina HiSeq 2500. To normalize quantification of the TCRbeta repertoire, the TCR libraries were built with molecular barcoding that relied on unique molecular identifiers. The raw public reads went through TCRdb reprocessing: fastp at Q25, MiXCR clone calling, in-frame beta chains kept. All rows with the same CDR3 protein become a single entry with the most common DNA and genes. A total of more than 500,000 distinct CDR3 sequences appear in this sample, approximately 10% of them only once. About 14% of the sample rests with the top ten. The sequence was collected from a female patient aged 2-15 years who had a stem cell transplant for aplastic anemia, so the T cells may come from the graft donor. The chain employs TRBV12-3 or TRBV12-4 and TRBJ2-1; 9 central bases correspond to TRBD1. The material was PBMCs, mostly from graft donor cells, obtained 180 days after TCRalphabeta/CD19-depleted stem cell transplant. At the DNA level, the sequence is TGTGCCAGCAGTCCGGTACAGGGGGCTAATGAGCAGTTCTTC. Its coded protein is CASSPVQGANEQFF.